The present T cell receptor (beta chain) was sequenced within a study of blood T cells in healthy people across ages. The second PCR ran roughly 7 to 11 cycles with a sample-barcoded 5' primer and J-beta primers. TCRdb re-called the 5' RACE reads with MiXCR, one entry per CDR3 protein. The sample yields about 510,000 distinct CDR3 sequences, 25% to 35% seen once. Germline-derived CDR1 and CDR2 are SGHRS and YFSETQ. CDR3 length equals 16 residues. The data also belong to a second study, concerning T cells of mothers and their children.

The TCR comes from a boy aged 2 to 10 in good health. The V call is TRBV5-1, the J call TRBJ2-1, with 7 bases matching TRBD1. The J call may be faulty, since TRBJ2-7 better matches the DNA end. Sequencing was done on a sample of blood. CDR3 amino acids: CASSLPTGQKAYEQYF. The CDR3 DNA follows: TGCGCCAGCAGCTTACCGACGGGACAGAAAGCCTACGAGCAGTACTTC.